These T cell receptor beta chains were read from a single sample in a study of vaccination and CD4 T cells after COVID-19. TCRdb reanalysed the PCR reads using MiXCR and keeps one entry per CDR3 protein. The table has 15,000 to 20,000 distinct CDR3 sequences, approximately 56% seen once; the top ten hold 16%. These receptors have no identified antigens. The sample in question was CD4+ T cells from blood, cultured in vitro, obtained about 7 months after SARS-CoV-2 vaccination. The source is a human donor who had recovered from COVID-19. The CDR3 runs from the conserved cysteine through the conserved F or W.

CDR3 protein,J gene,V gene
CSAPSGGVTDTQYF,TRBJ2-3,TRBV20-1
CASSLAGRESNQPQHF,TRBJ1-5,TRBV7-9
CASSHTGTENTVAFF,TRBJ1-1,TRBV6-1
CASSPGIAGNTDTQYF,TRBJ2-3,TRBV7-2
CASSADLNTEAFF,TRBJ1-1,TRBV7-6
CSAHNTRGGGYETQYF,TRBJ2-5,TRBV20-1
CASSYKAGDTDTQYF,TRBJ2-3,TRBV6-5
CASSLGRSYGYTF,TRBJ1-2,TRBV7-2
CASSTRTGTSSRAYEQYF,TRBJ2-7,TRBV7-6
CASNYRGQGGYTF,TRBJ1-2,TRBV6-5